This entry is about one T cell receptor (beta chain). There is no known antigen for this receptor. These data belong to a study of T cells expressing NK-cell markers (dated by TCRdb to about 2020). Regarding the complete study: Seven or eight donors provided sorted CD3+CD56+NKG2C+, CD3+CD56+NKG2C- and CD3+CD56-NKG2C+ T-cell subsets, whose TCR beta-chain repertoires were profiled. Seven of the eight sequenced donors were HCMV-seropositive and one was HCMV-seronegative. Randomly selected healthy volunteers, three men and five women, were used as the eight sequenced donors. Illumina HiSeq 2000/2500, MiSeq or NextSeq was used to sequence libraries as 2 x 150 bp reads.

From cysteine to phenylalanine, the CDR3 is 15 amino acids long. This entry has no DNA. Taken from the germline V gene, the CDR1 and CDR2 loops are LGHNA and YSLEER. The instrument given in TCRdb is Illumina HiSeq 2000. TCR beta cDNA libraries were made by 5'RACE template switching that added a universal primer site and unique molecular identifiers. cDNA synthesis was primed from the TCR beta constant segment and was followed by two successive PCR amplification steps. For the original study's pipeline: MIGEC was used to demultiplex reads and group reads by UMI, and MiTCR was used to assemble and quantify clonotypes. Only TCR cDNA sequences supported by at least two reads were kept to exclude erroneous sequences. Downstream repertoire analysis used the tcR package, and clonotypes were matched across fractions by CDR3 nucleotide sequence plus V segment. VDJmatch was used to annotate antigen specificity against VDJdb, with one amino acid substitution in CDR3 permitted. TCRdb reprocessed the reads into one record per CDR3 protein sequence, lacking DNA. What appears here as the V and J calls and clone size reflects TCRdb's work, not the paper's. The sample has approximately 550,000 distinct CDR3 sequences on record. The ten largest clones represent 3.5% to 4.5% of the sample.

Study-wide conclusions, independent of this receptor: In over five donors, the dominant CD3+CD56+NKG2C+ clonotypes were among the top 10 CD8+ clonotypes and accounted for about 1.0-7.5% of CD8+ T cells. It remained unclear whether the expanded NKG2C-expressing T cell clones were specific for HCMV antigens. Those dominant clonotypes were again the most abundant among CD3+CD56-NKG2C+ cells in a handful of donors, at about 25-60.1%.

A commercial ELISA kit detecting HCMV-specific IgG in serum was used to determine HCMV serostatus. Ficoll density gradient centrifugation was used to isolate peripheral blood mononuclear cells from blood. The sequence came from a man between 18 and 29 years old in good health. Donor details come from another sample of the same person, matched by shared clones. Recombination joined TRBV4-3 with TRBJ1-2. Sequencing was done on a sample of blood T cells: a sorted CD56 or NKG2C T cell subset, CD4+ or CD8+ T cells, or bulk PBMC T cells (not recorded which). CDR3 region: CASSPSSLANYGYTF.